What follows describes a single T cell receptor beta chain. This record comes from a study of T cell changes during pregnancy in multiple sclerosis. Assay used: immunoSEQ multiplex PCR; TCRdb lists only in-frame clones, some missing. This table holds under 95,000 clones, almost 95% found once. The receptor's source is a female donor with multiple sclerosis, enrolled in a pregnancy study. Sequenced here: peripheral blood, sampled after pregnancy.

CDR3 bases: TGTGCCAGCAGCTTAGGAGGAGGGGGGGCCGCTTACAATGAGCAGTTCTTC. Its translation: CASSLGGGGAAYNEQFF. The chain combines TRBV7-8 with TRBJ2-1; a weak D match, TRBD2 (7 bases). Germline V gene lookup returns CDR1 SGHVS and CDR2 FQNEAQ. CDR3 length: 17 amino acids. Trimming left V 1 base short and J 4 bases short, with 17 bases between.